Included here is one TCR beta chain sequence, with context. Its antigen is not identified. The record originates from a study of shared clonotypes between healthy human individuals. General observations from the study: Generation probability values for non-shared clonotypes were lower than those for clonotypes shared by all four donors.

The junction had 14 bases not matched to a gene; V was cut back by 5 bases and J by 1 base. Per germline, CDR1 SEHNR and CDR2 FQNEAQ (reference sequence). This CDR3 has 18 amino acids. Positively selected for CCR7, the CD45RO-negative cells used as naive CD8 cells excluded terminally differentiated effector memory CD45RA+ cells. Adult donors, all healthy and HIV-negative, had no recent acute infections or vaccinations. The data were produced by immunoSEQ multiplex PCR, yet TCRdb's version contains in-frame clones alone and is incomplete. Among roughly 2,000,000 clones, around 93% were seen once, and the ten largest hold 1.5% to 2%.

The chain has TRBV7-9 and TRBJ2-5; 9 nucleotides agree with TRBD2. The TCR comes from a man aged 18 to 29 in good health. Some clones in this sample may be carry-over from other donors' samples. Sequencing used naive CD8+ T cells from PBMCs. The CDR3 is CASSPAVLAGPRQETQYF. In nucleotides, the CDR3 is TGTGCCAGCAGCCCCGCCGTGCTAGCGGGACCTCGCCAAGAGACCCAGTACTTC.